These T cell receptor beta chains were read from a single sample in a study of T cell responses to AZD1222 COVID-19 vaccine. The repertoire was sequenced with immunoSEQ multiplex PCR; TCRdb's copy has only in-frame clones and lacks some. The data contain more than 100,000 clones, more than 85% of them singletons. Sample: peripheral blood, taken 28 days after the second AZD1222 dose. These receptors were collected from an adult who received the AZD1222 COVID-19 vaccine. CDR3s include the opening cysteine and the closing phenylalanine or tryptophan. A D gene is named only where the DNA matches it firmly.

v_call: TRBV19; d_call: .; j_call: TRBJ1-1; cdr3_aa: CASRPGKGSLNTEAFF; cdr3_nt: TGTGCCAGTAGGCCAGGGAAGGGGAGTCTTAACACTGAAGCTTTCTTT
v_call: TRBV9; d_call: .; j_call: TRBJ2-1; cdr3_aa: CASSASPSGSSSYNEQFF; cdr3_nt: TGTGCCAGCAGCGCATCCCCCTCGGGCTCGAGCTCCTACAATGAGCAGTTCTTC
v_call: TRBV12-3/TRBV12-4; d_call: .; j_call: TRBJ2-2; cdr3_aa: CASIQGAGELFF; cdr3_nt: TGTGCCAGCATACAGGGCGCCGGGGAGCTGTTTTTT
v_call: TRBV3-1/TRBV3-2; d_call: TRBD1; j_call: TRBJ1-1; cdr3_aa: CASSQDHRTGGTEAFF; cdr3_nt: TGTGCCAGCAGCCAAGACCACCGCACAGGGGGGACTGAAGCTTTCTTT
v_call: TRBV24-1; d_call: TRBD1; j_call: TRBJ1-3; cdr3_aa: CATSDQDDRADSGNTIYF; cdr3_nt: TGTGCCACCAGTGATCAAGACGACAGGGCTGATTCTGGAAACACCATATATTTT
v_call: TRBV30; d_call: .; j_call: TRBJ1-1; cdr3_aa: CAWSVSQQTSAFF; cdr3_nt: TGTGCCTGGAGTGTAAGCCAGCAGACATCAGCTTTCTTT
v_call: TRBV3-1/TRBV3-2; d_call: .; j_call: TRBJ1-2; cdr3_aa: CASSQDAGVGGYTF; cdr3_nt: TGTGCCAGCAGCCAAGATGCGGGGGTAGGAGGCTACACCTTC
v_call: TRBV19; d_call: TRBD1; j_call: TRBJ1-4; cdr3_aa: CASTRTGGWRKLFF; cdr3_nt: TGTGCCAGTACTCGGACAGGGGGGTGGCGAAAACTGTTTTTT
v_call: TRBV6-5; d_call: .; j_call: TRBJ1-3; cdr3_aa: CASTGPSSGNTIYF; cdr3_nt: TGTGCCAGCACAGGGCCCTCCTCTGGAAACACCATATATTTT
v_call: TRBV10-1; d_call: .; j_call: TRBJ1-6; cdr3_aa: CASSDQGSNSPLHF; cdr3_nt: TGCGCCAGCAGTGATCAGGGGAGTAATTCACCCCTCCACTTT